These 2 T cell receptor beta chains were sequenced from one sample in a study of blood T cell repertoires in COVID-19. The repertoire was sequenced with immunoSEQ multiplex PCR; TCRdb's copy has only in-frame clones and lacks some. Of around 60,000 clones in the sample, around 81% are singletons; the top ten hold under 30%. Specimen: peripheral blood. These receptors were obtained from a woman aged 80 or over with active or convalescent COVID-19.

The J gene is TRBJ1-2, the V gene TRBV28; TRBD1 matches 7 bases. The V gene end was trimmed by 5 bases and the J gene end by 2 bases; junction bases not matched to a gene: 5. CDR1 and CDR2 (germline): MDHEN, SYDVKM. This CDR3 has 14 residues. CDR3 sequence: CASSLTGENYGYTF. CDR3 bases: TGTGCCAGCAGTCTTACAGGGGAAAACTATGGCTACACCTTC.

This clone is a singleton in its sample. This chain connects TRBV19 to TRBJ1-6, with D perhaps TRBD1 (5 bases). The CDR3 has 16 residues. CDR1 and CDR2 (germline): LNHDA, SQIVND (reference sequence). V lost 10 bases to trimming and J lost 8 bases, with 24 bases between them. CDR3: CAKANCWGPGDSPLHF. The CDR3 nucleotides read TGTGCCAAGGCGAATTGCTGGGGACCGGGGGATTCACCCCTCCACTTT.